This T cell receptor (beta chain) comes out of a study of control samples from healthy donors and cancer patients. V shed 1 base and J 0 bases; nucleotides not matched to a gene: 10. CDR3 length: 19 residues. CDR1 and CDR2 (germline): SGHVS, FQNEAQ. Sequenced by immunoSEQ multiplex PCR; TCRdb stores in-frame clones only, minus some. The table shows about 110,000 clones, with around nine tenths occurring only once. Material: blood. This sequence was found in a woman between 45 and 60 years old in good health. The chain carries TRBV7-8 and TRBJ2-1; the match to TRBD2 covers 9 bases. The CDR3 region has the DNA TGTGCCAGCAGCTTAGTGTCGCGGGGGGGTACCAGCTCCTACAATGAGCAGTTCTTC. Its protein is CASSLVSRGGTSSYNEQFF.